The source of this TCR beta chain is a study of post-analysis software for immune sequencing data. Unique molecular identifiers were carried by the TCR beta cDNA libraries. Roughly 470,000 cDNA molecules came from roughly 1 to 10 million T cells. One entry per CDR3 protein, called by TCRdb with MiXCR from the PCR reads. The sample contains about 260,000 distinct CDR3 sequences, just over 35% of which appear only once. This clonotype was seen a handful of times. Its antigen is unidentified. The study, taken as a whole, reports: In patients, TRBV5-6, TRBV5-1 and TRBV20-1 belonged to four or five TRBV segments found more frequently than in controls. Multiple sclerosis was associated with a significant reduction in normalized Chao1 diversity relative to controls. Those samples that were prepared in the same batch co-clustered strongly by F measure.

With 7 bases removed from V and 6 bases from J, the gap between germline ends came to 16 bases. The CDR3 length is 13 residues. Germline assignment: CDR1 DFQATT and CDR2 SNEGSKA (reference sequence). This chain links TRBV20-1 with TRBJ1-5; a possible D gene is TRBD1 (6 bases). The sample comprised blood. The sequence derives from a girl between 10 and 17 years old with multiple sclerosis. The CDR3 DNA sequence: TGCAGTGGTTCGGGGGCGGAGGCTCAGCCCCAGCATTTT. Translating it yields CSGSGAEAQPQHF.